This T cell receptor (beta chain) was sequenced for a study of cytomegalovirus exposure and HLA in healthy donors. Repertoires were generated with immunoSEQ multiplex PCR, while TCRdb's copy carries only in-frame clones and drops some. The sample lists about 160,000 clones; around nine tenths were seen once. The CDR3 is 18 amino acids. V shed 3 bases, J shed 0 bases, and the junction held 12 bases outside the gene matches. CDR1 and CDR2 (germline): SGDLS, YYNGEE. V usage is TRBV9 and J usage is TRBJ2-1; 7 nucleotides match TRBD2. The clonotype was recovered from a woman aged 18-29 years in good health and CMV-seropositive. The source material was PBMCs. In nucleotides, the CDR3 is TGTGCCAGCAGCGGGAGAACGGGCGGGAGCAGCTCCTACAATGAGCAGTTCTTC. Its translation is CASSGRTGGSSSYNEQFF.